Listed below are T cell receptor beta chains from one sample, sequenced in a study of blood T cell repertoires in COVID-19. The assay was immunoSEQ multiplex PCR, and TCRdb's table has in-frame clones only and misses some. The data hold roughly 250,000 clones, with roughly 86% observed a single time. Sequencing was done on a sample of peripheral blood. These receptors all stem from a man aged 40-50 years who had recovered from COVID-19. Both conserved end residues are part of each CDR3. A D gene is named only where the DNA matches it firmly. Where a row states a size, it is once, few, many or the class of an expanded clone; other rows omit it.

size	V	D	J	DNA	CDR3
-	TRBV30	TRBD2	TRBJ2-1	TGTGCCTGGAGTGTACTAGTCCGCGGGAGCGGTGAGCAGTTCTTC	CAWSVLVRGSGEQFF
-	TRBV9	-	TRBJ2-5	TGTGCCAGCAGCGTAGTTGACAGCCAAGAGACCCAGTACTTC	CASSVVDSQETQYF
-	TRBV10-3	TRBD1	TRBJ1-3	TGTGCCATCAGTGAGCAAGGCAGGGGGGGAAACACCATATATTTT	CAISEQGRGGNTIYF
-	TRBV7-2	-	TRBJ1-1	TGTGCCAGCAGCTTATTTAGTGTCGGGAACACTGAAGCTTTCTTT	CASSLFSVGNTEAFF
once	TRBV27	TRBD2	TRBJ2-7	TGTGCCAGCAGTTTAGTGTCACTAGCGGGAGGAGGCGAGCAGTACTTC	CASSLVSLAGGGEQYF
-	TRBV19	TRBD2	TRBJ2-7	TGTGCCAGTAGTATGGGGACTAGCGGGTATCCGCCGACCTACGAGCAGTACTTC	CASSMGTSGYPPTYEQYF
-	TRBV19	-	TRBJ2-1	TGTGCCAGTAGTAAAGGTCAGGGCCCTAATGAGCAGTTCTTC	CASSKGQGPNEQFF
few	TRBV30	-	TRBJ2-3	TGTGCCTGGAGACCCGGACACGCAGATACGCAGTATTTT	CAWRPGHADTQYF
-	TRBV27	-	TRBJ2-4	TGTGCCAGCAGTGGGGGGTTAGCCAAAAACATTCAGTACTTC	CASSGGLAKNIQYF
-	TRBV5-1	TRBD1	TRBJ2-1	TGCGCCAGCAGCATGACAGGGTCCTACAATGAGCAGTTCTTC	CASSMTGSYNEQFF
-	TRBV19	TRBD1	TRBJ1-2	TGTGCCAGTAGTATCACACCTCGGACAGGGCGTGGCTACACCTTC	CASSITPRTGRGYTF
once	TRBV29-1	-	TRBJ2-1	TGCAGCGTTGACGGGGATTATTCCTACAATGAGCAGTTCTTC	CSVDGDYSYNEQFF
-	TRBV4-2	-	TRBJ2-7	TGTGCCAGCAGCCAAGATATTAGGGGTGGGCAGTACTTC	CASSQDIRGGQYF
-	TRBV7-6	-	TRBJ2-3	TGTGCCAGCAGCCCGGGTACAGATACGCAGTATTTT	CASSPGTDTQYF
-	TRBV27	-	TRBJ2-5	TGTGCCAGCAGTTTAACGGCAGGTAGCCAAGAGACCCAGTACTTC	CASSLTAGSQETQYF
-	TRBV3-1/TRBV3-2	TRBD1	TRBJ2-7	TGTGCCAGCAGCTTGACAGGGGACGAGCAGTACTTC	CASSLTGDEQYF
-	TRBV19	TRBD2	TRBJ2-7	TGTGCCAGTAGTATTGGGAGCCTAGCGGAATCCTACGAGCAGTACTTC	CASSIGSLAESYEQYF
-	TRBV7-2	TRBD2	TRBJ2-7	TGTGCCAGCAGCTTAGGGGGGGGAGCCTACGAGCAGTACTTC	CASSLGGGAYEQYF
-	TRBV11-2	-	TRBJ2-7	TGTGCCAGCAGCTTCACTCTACCGGGTGAGCAGTACTTC	CASSFTLPGEQYF
-	TRBV29-1	TRBD1	TRBJ2-7	TGCAGCGTCCCCGGGACAGGGGAGGCGAGCTCCTACGAGCAGTACTTC	CSVPGTGEASSYEQYF
few	TRBV5-1	-	TRBJ1-1	TGCGCCAGCAGCTTTTACACAGGGTACGAGTCTACTGAAGCTTTCTTT	CASSFYTGYESTEAFF
-	TRBV5-1	TRBD2	TRBJ2-1	TGCGCCAGCACCGGGGGGAGCAACAATGAGCAGTTCTTC	CASTGGSNNEQFF
few	TRBV19	-	TRBJ1-5	TGTGCCAGCAGCCGCGGGGGGAGTCGGCAGCCCCAGCATTTT	CASSRGGSRQPQHF
-	TRBV6-5	-	TRBJ2-3	TGTGCCAGCGGAATGCGGCCTCGGGGTACGCAGTATTTT	CASGMRPRGTQYF
-	TRBV19	TRBD1	TRBJ2-1	TGTGCCAGTAGTATCCGGGACAGGGGGCGACTAAATGAGCAGTTCTTC	CASSIRDRGRLNEQFF
-	TRBV30	-	TRBJ2-5	TGTGCCTGGACACCTGGAGGTGAGACCCAGTACTTC	CAWTPGGETQYF
-	TRBV27	TRBD1	TRBJ1-1	TGTGCCAGCAGTACAGGGGGCACTGAAGCTTTCTTT	CASSTGGTEAFF
-	TRBV18	-	TRBJ2-5	TGTGCCAGCTCACGGTCTAGCTTGGAGACCCAGTACTTC	CASSRSSLETQYF
-	TRBV19	-	TRBJ1-6	TGTGCCAGTAGTCCGCCTCCAGATAATTCACCCCTCCACTTT	CASSPPPDNSPLHF
-	TRBV5-4	TRBD1	TRBJ2-7	TGTGCCAGCAGCTTGGTCGGGACAGGGGGCTACGAGCAGTACTTC	CASSLVGTGGYEQYF
-	TRBV5-4	TRBD1	TRBJ2-7	TGTGCCAGCAGTTCCGACAGGGGCGGGCTCTACTTC	CASSSDRGGLYF
once	TRBV23-1	TRBD1	TRBJ1-1	TGCGCCAGCAGTCGACCCCCTCGGGACAGGGCTACTGAAGCTTTCTTT	CASSRPPRDRATEAFF
-	TRBV5-1	-	TRBJ2-1	TGCGCCAGCAGCTTGGGGCTAGCGACCTACAATGAGCAGTTCTTC	CASSLGLATYNEQFF
-	TRBV13	-	TRBJ2-5	TGTGCCAGCAGCTTCTTCGTGCAAGAGACCCAGTACTTC	CASSFFVQETQYF
-	TRBV5-4	TRBD1	TRBJ2-7	TGTGCCAGCAGCCAGGACAGGGTCTACGAGCAGTACTTC	CASSQDRVYEQYF
few	TRBV6-5	-	TRBJ1-1	TGTGCCAGCGTGGGCACAGGAAACACTGAAGCTTTCTTT	CASVGTGNTEAFF
-	TRBV6-6	-	TRBJ2-5	TGTGCCAGCAGTCGGACATTCACGGAGACCCAGTACTTC	CASSRTFTETQYF
once	TRBV5-1	TRBD1	TRBJ2-7	TGCGCCAGCAGCCCCCTTCCCGGGACAGGGGGCAACGAGCAGTACTTC	CASSPLPGTGGNEQYF
once	TRBV9	TRBD2	TRBJ2-3	TGTGCCAGCAGCGTAGGTGTAGCGGGAGGGACAGATACGCAGTATTTT	CASSVGVAGGTDTQYF
once	TRBV5-8	-	TRBJ1-6	TGTGCCAGCAGCTTCTTGGGCAATTCACCCCTCCACTTT	CASSFLGNSPLHF
few	TRBV6-6	-	TRBJ1-5	TGTGCCAGCAGTTCTGTCGGGGTAAGGGGGAATCAGCCCCAGCATTTT	CASSSVGVRGNQPQHF
-	TRBV9	-	TRBJ2-2	TGTGCCAGCAGCGTAGGCCCTAGCGTTAGTTTCAACACCGAGGAGCTGTTTTTT	CASSVGPSVSFNTEELFF
-	TRBV6-2/TRBV6-3	-	TRBJ2-3	TGTGCCAGCAGTTACTCGAATCGGGGACTTCCGTTAGATACGCAGTATTTT	CASSYSNRGLPLDTQYF
-	TRBV6-5	TRBD2	TRBJ2-5	TGTGCCGCCGGGGGGAGGGTAGAGACCCAGTACTTC	CAAGGRVETQYF
-	TRBV19	-	TRBJ2-1	TGTGCCAGTAGAGCGGACGTGGGCTACAATGAGCAGTTCTTC	CASRADVGYNEQFF
few	TRBV7-7	-	TRBJ2-5	TGTGCCAGCAGCCCGGGACAAAGGGGAGGGGAGACCCAGTACTTC	CASSPGQRGGETQYF
-	TRBV9	TRBD1	TRBJ2-1	TGTGCCAGCAGCGTGGGACAGAAGAATGAGCAGTTCTTC	CASSVGQKNEQFF
few	TRBV6-5	-	TRBJ2-7	TGTGCCAGCAGAACCACAGGGAGTACCCCCTACGAGCAGTACTTC	CASRTTGSTPYEQYF
-	TRBV19	TRBD2	TRBJ2-1	TGTGCCAGTAGCCTAGCGGGAGGGCCGACTGAGCAGTTCTTC	CASSLAGGPTEQFF
-	TRBV7-9	TRBD1	TRBJ2-5	TGTGCCAGCAGCTTAGACACAGGGGGCAGGGAGACCCAGTACTTC	CASSLDTGGRETQYF
few	TRBV7-9	TRBD1	TRBJ2-7	TGTGCCAGCAGGGACAGGGGGCGCCTCCACGAGCAGTACTTC	CASRDRGRLHEQYF
-	TRBV5-6	TRBD1	TRBJ1-3	TGTGCCAGCAGCCTGACAGGGGTATCCGGAAACACCATATATTTT	CASSLTGVSGNTIYF
-	TRBV5-8	TRBD2	TRBJ2-1	TGTGCCAGCAGCCCTCGGACTAGCTTGAACAATGAGCAGTTCTTC	CASSPRTSLNNEQFF
-	TRBV6-6	-	TRBJ1-6	TGTGCCAGCAGTCAACAGGGCTCAAGCTCCTATAATTCACCCCTCCACTTT	CASSQQGSSSYNSPLHF
-	TRBV19	-	TRBJ1-1	TGTGCCAGTAAAAAATACCGGGAGAACACTGAAGCTTTCTTT	CASKKYRENTEAFF
-	TRBV12-3/TRBV12-4	TRBD2	TRBJ2-7	TGTGCCAGCAGTTTGTGGGAGGGATACGAGCAGTACTTC	CASSLWEGYEQYF
once	TRBV7-9	-	TRBJ1-4	TGTGCCAGCAGCCCTCGGGTCGGAGAAAAACTGTTTTTT	CASSPRVGEKLFF
-	TRBV6-2/TRBV6-3	-	TRBJ2-6	TGTGCCAGCAGTTCCCTTTGGCACAGCTCTGGGGCCAACGTCCTGACTTTC	CASSSLWHSSGANVLTF
-	TRBV3-1/TRBV3-2	-	TRBJ1-2	TGTGCCAGCAGCCTTACACACGCTAACTATGGCTACACCTTC	CASSLTHANYGYTF